This record covers a single TCR beta chain. What it recognizes is unknown. Amplified regions were TCR beta CDR3 sequences from RNA transcripts. First-round RT-PCR of the TCR CDR3 relied on the HTBI primer set. TCRdb re-called the multiplex PCR reads with MiXCR, one entry per CDR3 protein. The sample carries about 290,000 distinct CDR3 sequences, 13% recorded once. This record comes from a study of T cells in Graves' hyperthyroidism and ophthalmopathy. Study-level information: Before any treatment, at initial diagnosis, peripheral blood was collected. Overall study results and limits: Ophthalmopathy was distinguished from stable hyperthyroidism by 13 V-J signatures.

The CDR3 has 14 amino acids. Germline V gene lookup returns CDR1 SGHNT and CDR2 YYREEE (reference sequence). V lost 5 bases to trimming and J lost 4 bases; unmatched junction nucleotides: 8. The hyperthyroidism patients had all been newly diagnosed, and their disease duration was under 2 months. Their ages ranged from 18 to 65 years. The rearrangement uses TRBV5-4 and TRBJ2-7, with 8 bases matching TRBD1. The TCR sequence derives from a woman aged 30 to 39 with Graves' hyperthyroidism that later progressed to Graves' ophthalmopathy. Input material: blood. The CDR3 here is CASRRGQDSYEQYF. CDR3 in DNA: TGTGCCAGCAGGAGGGGACAGGACTCATACGAGCAGTACTTC.